What follows are 26 T cell receptor beta chains derived from one specimen sequenced in a study of glioma-infiltrating T cells after dendritic cell vaccination (dated by TCRdb to 2015 to 2016). To prepare the library, the immunoSEQ multiplex PCR assay was applied. TCRdb obtained this table from immuneACCESS and retained in-frame rearrangements with V and J assigned. These tables miss some clones; where compared with another copy, unresolved V genes account for less than half of the shortfall, and the remainder is unexplained. The sample table lists approximately 62,000 clones, 86% of them with a count of one. Jointly, the top ten make up approximately 10% of the sample. The intended sense of this specimen's time point label: after dendritic cell vaccination, including at tumor progression/relapse. This specimen consisted of blood, obtained after dendritic cell vaccination. These receptors originate from a human donor with glioblastoma.

This clone was counted only a few times. CDR3 sequence: CASSSKRFGTGASTEAFF. The CDR3 DNA is TGTGCCAGCAGTTCCAAGCGATTCGGGACAGGGGCGAGCACTGAAGCTTTCTTT. The chain joins TRBV2 to TRBJ1-1; TRBD1 matches at 10 bases. The length of the CDR3 is 18 residues. V gave up 5 bases and J gave up 4 bases; unmatched junction bases: 16. Germline V gene sequence: CDR1 SNHLY, CDR2 FYNNEI.

The V and J genes are TRBV4-1 and TRBJ1-1; tentative D call: TRBD1 (5 bases). This CDR3 has 16 amino acids. The germline gives CDR1 MGHRA, CDR2 YSYEKL. Trimming left V 0 bases short and J 6 bases short, with 17 bases between. The CDR3 here is CASSQDRAGRSSEAFF. The CDR3 nucleotides are TGCGCCAGCAGCCAAGATAGGGCAGGGAGGAGTTCTGAAGCTTTCTTT.

The chain joins TRBV19 to TRBJ2-7, with a tentative D call TRBD2 (5 bases). The length of the CDR3 is 12 residues. Per the germline V gene, CDR1 is LNHDA and CDR2 is SQIVND (reference sequence). Trimming removed 5 bases at V and 8 bases at J, with 13 bases between. As DNA, the CDR3 is TGTGCCAGTAGTTTTTTCGGGGAGAAGCAGTACTTC. Its protein is CASSFFGEKQYF.

CDR3 amino acids: CASSPGDGAYGYTF. The CDR3 coding sequence is TGTGCCAGCAGCCCGGGGGACGGAGCCTATGGCTACACCTTC. This sequence joins TRBV6-5 and TRBJ1-2; TRBD1 might be the D (5 bases). In germline, CDR1 is MNHEY, CDR2 SVGAGI. V was pared by 6 bases and J by 4 bases, with 15 bases between. The CDR3 runs to 14 residues.

The chain joins TRBV19 to TRBJ1-4, with D possibly being TRBD1 (6 bases). The CDR3 spans 15 residues. Trimming cost V 5 bases and J 3 bases, with 13 bases left between them. The germline V gene encodes CDR1 LNHDA and CDR2 SQIVND (reference sequence). The CDR3 coding sequence is TGTGCCAGTAGTGCCGCCAGGGGATCTAATGAAAAACTGTTTTTT. Its translation is CASSAARGSNEKLFF.

This sequence joins TRBV30 and TRBJ2-3, with TRBD2 identical over 7 bases. J lost 4 bases, V lost 3 bases, and 4 bases had no gene match. Per the germline V gene, CDR1 is GTSNPN and CDR2 is SVGIG (reference sequence). This CDR3 has 13 amino acids. The CDR3: CAWRGAGPDTQYF. CDR3 sequence (DNA): TGTGCCTGGAGGGGAGCGGGGCCAGATACGCAGTATTTT.

The chain uses TRBV5-6 and TRBJ2-7; D is undetermined. CDR3 length: 12 residues. The germline CDR1 and CDR2 sequences are SGHDT and YYEEEE. V shed 3 bases and J shed 6 bases, with 10 bases lying between them. The CDR3: CASSSPWSEQYF. The CDR3 bases are TGTGCCAGCAGCTCCCCTTGGAGCGAGCAGTACTTC.

The chain joins TRBV4-2 to TRBJ1-5; D gene ambiguous. The CDR3 spans 16 residues. Germline V CDR1 and CDR2: LGHNA, YNFKEQ. With 3 bases removed from V and 0 bases from J, the gap between germline ends came to 12 bases. The CDR3 loop reads CASSQSGVDSNQPQHF. In DNA, the CDR3 is TGTGCCAGCAGCCAGAGTGGAGTCGATAGCAATCAGCCCCAGCATTTT.

This clone showed up just once. This chain uses TRBV9 with TRBJ1-3; no clear D gene. The germline V and J ends were trimmed by 0 bases and 4 bases, with 8 bases remaining between them. CDR1 is SGDLS and CDR2 is YYNGEE in the germline V gene. CDR3 size: 14 residues. CDR3 DNA sequence: TGTGCCAGCAGCGTAGACACAACCGGAAACACCATATATTTT. Amino acids: CASSVDTTGNTIYF. Full variable domain (outside the CDR3, taken from reference TRBV9 and TRBJ1-3): DSGVTQTPKHLITATGQRVTLRCSPRSGDLSVYWYQQSLDQGLQFLIQYYNGEERAKGNILERFSAQQFPDLHSELNLSSLELGDSALYFCASSVDTTGNTIYFGEGSWLTVV.

This chain joins TRBV11-2 and TRBJ2-7; 7 bases align to TRBD1. Germline V gene sequence: CDR1 SGHAT, CDR2 FQNNGV. This CDR3 contains 14 residues. Unmatched junction bases numbered 10, after V lost 5 bases and J lost 6 bases. CDR3 nucleotides: TGTGCCAGCAGCCCTCTGACAGGGAATGGCGAGCAGTACTTC. The encoded protein is CASSPLTGNGEQYF. The entire variable domain, with the rest obtained from reference TRBV11-2 and TRBJ2-7, is as follows: EAGVAQSPRYKIIEKRQSVAFWCNPISGHATLYWYQQILGQGPKLLIQFQNNGVVDDSQLPKDRFSAERLKGVDSTLKIQPAKLEDSAVYLCASSPLTGNGEQYFGPGTRLTVT.

CDR3 amino acids: CASSLAVGANQPQHF. The CDR3 bases are TGTGCCAGCAGCTTAGCGGTAGGAGCTAATCAGCCCCAGCATTTT. This chain uses TRBV7-2 with TRBJ1-5, with D unresolved. The germline gives CDR1 SGHTA, CDR2 FQGNSA. Trimming removed 0 bases from V and 4 bases from J, with 10 bases in between. CDR3 length: 15 residues.

The chain employs TRBV6-5 and TRBJ1-2, with TRBD1 identical over 11 bases. Germline-derived CDR1 and CDR2 are MNHEY and SVGAGI. This CDR3 is built from 16 residues. Germline trimming cut 2 bases from V and 3 bases from J; bases unmatched to any gene: 5. For the CDR3, the DNA is TGTGCCAGCAGTTACCTGGGACAGGGGGTGGACTATGGCTACACCTTC. It codes for CASSYLGQGVDYGYTF.

The V call is TRBV6-5, the J call TRBJ2-7, with a weak D call TRBD1 (5 bases). The CDR3 has 12 amino acids. V lost 10 bases and J 0 bases, leaving 10 bases between the germline ends. Germline loops: CDR1 MNHEY, CDR2 SVGAGI. The CDR3 region is CATRVYSYEQYF. The CDR3, as DNA: TGTGCCACCAGGGTCTACTCCTACGAGCAGTACTTC.

The chain couples TRBV4-3 to TRBJ2-1; perhaps TRBD2 as D (6 bases). Trimming cost V 0 bases and J 9 bases, with 12 bases left between them. CDR3 length equals 14 residues. The germline V gene has CDR1 LGHNA and CDR2 YSLEER. The CDR3, as DNA: TGCGCCAGCAGCCAAGATACCCGGGAGTTTGAGCAGTTCTTC. Amino acid sequence: CASSQDTREFEQFF.

The chain is built from TRBV7-2 and TRBJ1-4; the match to TRBD1 covers 11 bases. J lost 10 bases, V lost 2 bases, and 6 bases had no gene match. From germline, CDR1 is SGHTA and CDR2 FQGNSA. This CDR3 spans 15 amino acids. The CDR3 DNA reads as TGTGCCAGCAGCTTACGTGGACAGGGGGCACCAAAACTGTTTTTT. As protein: CASSLRGQGAPKLFF.

This clone was found once. The CDR3, as DNA: TGTGCCTGGAGTGTACGTGAGGACTACGAGCAGTACTTC. Translation gives CAWSVREDYEQYF. V and J are TRBV30 and TRBJ2-7; no definite D call. The CDR3 spans 13 residues. Trimming left V 0 bases short and J 3 bases short, with 9 bases between. CDR1 and CDR2 (germline): GTSNPN, SVGIG (reference sequence).

The chain recombines TRBV10-3 with TRBJ2-7, with D perhaps TRBD1 (6 bases). Germline CDR1 reads ENHRY; CDR2 reads SYGVKD. V lost 6 bases, J lost 0 bases, and 15 bases lay in between. The CDR3 length is 15 residues. The CDR3 nucleotides read TGTGCCATCAGGGGTGGGGACAAGAGCTCCTACGAGCAGTACTTC. It specifies CAIRGGDKSSYEQYF.

In this sample, this clone turned up a few times. CDR3 residues: CRARTGNKAFF. CDR3 bases: TGCAGGGCCCGGACAGGGAATAAAGCTTTCTTT. The chain uses TRBV20-1 and TRBJ1-1; TRBD1 matches 8 bases. The germline V gene has CDR1 DFQATT and CDR2 SNEGSKA (reference sequence). This CDR3 is built from 11 residues.

The chain recombines TRBV11-3 with TRBJ2-1, with TRBD1 identical over 10 bases. CDR1 and CDR2 from the germline V gene are SGHNT and YENEEA. CDR3 length: 17 residues. The junction had 11 bases not matched to a gene; V was cut back by 7 bases and J by 2 bases. CDR3 sequence: CASNSPRDRGAYNEQFF. CDR3 coding DNA: TGTGCCAGCAACTCCCCCCGGGACAGGGGAGCCTACAATGAGCAGTTCTTC.

The V and J genes are TRBV4-1 and TRBJ2-1; TRBD2 agrees at 16 bases. Germline V lookup: CDR1 MGHRA, CDR2 YSYEKL. Germline trimming cut 3 bases from V and 7 bases from J; bases unmatched to any gene: 3. The CDR3 runs to 16 residues. The CDR3 loop is CASSHLGLAGGNEQFF. In DNA, the CDR3 is TGCGCCAGCAGCCACCTGGGACTAGCGGGAGGGAATGAGCAGTTCTTC.

This clone was seen only once. The CDR3 is CASSFTGTSGRYSYNEQFF. The CDR3 coding sequence is TGTGCCAGCAGTTTCACCGGGACTAGCGGGAGGTACTCCTACAATGAGCAGTTCTTC. The V call is TRBV27, the J call TRBJ2-1; 15 nucleotides align to TRBD2. This CDR3 is 19 amino acids long. The germline CDR1 and CDR2 sequences are MNHEY and SMNVEV (reference sequence). Losses at the gene ends were 3 bases for V and 0 bases for J; bases not matched to a gene: 6.

This clone was seen once. The rearrangement joins TRBV7-9 to TRBJ2-7; perhaps TRBD1 as D (6 bases). Trimming cost V 1 base and J 3 bases, with 10 bases left between them. The CDR3 is made up of 14 amino acids. Germline loops: CDR1 SEHNR, CDR2 FQNEAQ (reference sequence). CDR3 bases: TGTGCCAGCAGCTTAGGACAGGCGATCTACGAGCAGTACTTC. It encodes CASSLGQAIYEQYF. Using reference TRBV7-9 and TRBJ2-7 for the parts outside the CDR3, the full variable domain is DTGVSQNPRHKITKRGQNVTFRCDPISEHNRLYWYRQTLGQGPEFLTYFQNEAQLEKSRLLSDRFSAERPKGSFSTLEIQRTEQGDSAMYLCASSLGQAIYEQYFGPGTRLTVT.

The J gene is TRBJ1-2, the V gene TRBV7-2; no definite D call. V was cut by 1 base and J by 5 bases, with 8 bases left in between. Germline values: CDR1 SGHTA, CDR2 FQGNSA. This CDR3 is 13 amino acids long. The CDR3 loop is CASSLDAGYGYTF. In DNA, the CDR3 is TGTGCCAGCAGCTTAGATGCGGGGTATGGCTACACCTTC.

The chain employs TRBV5-1 and TRBJ1-4, with D hard to call. Germline CDR1 and CDR2: SGHRS and YFSETQ. V lost 0 bases and J lost 3, with 9 bases in between. The CDR3 length is 15 residues. The CDR3 sequence: CASSLGGPSNEKLFF. The CDR3 nucleotides read TGCGCCAGCAGCTTGGGAGGGCCGTCTAATGAAAAACTGTTTTTT.

The chain's CDR3 is CASSQSDRTFQYF. CDR3 sequence (DNA): TGCGCCAGCAGCCAGTCGGACAGGACCTTCCAGTACTTC. V is TRBV4-3 and J is TRBJ2-5, with TRBD1 matching 7 bases. CDR1 is LGHNA, CDR2 YSLEER, per germline. CDR3 length equals 13 residues. V gave up 3 bases and J gave up 10 bases; unmatched junction bases: 8.

The chain employs TRBV10-2 and TRBJ1-5; 9 bases fit TRBD1. The germline CDR1 and CDR2 sequences are WSHSY and SAAADI. The CDR3 length is 14 residues. After removal of 6 bases from V and 6 bases from J, the junction contained 6 bases not matched to a gene. This CDR3 is CASSPGQGSQPQHF. In nucleotides, the CDR3 is TGCGCCAGCAGCCCGGGACAGGGCAGTCAGCCCCAGCATTTT.